The sequence of this T cell receptor (beta chain) was determined in a study of Graves' ophthalmopathy and Graves' hyperthyroidism listed by TCRdb under 2018. The study in broad terms: Peripheral blood was collected before any treatment was given, at the time of initial diagnosis. The study used TCR beta repertoire signatures to distinguish Graves' ophthalmopathy from Graves' hyperthyroidism and to predict progression to ophthalmopathy. In total, 135 blood samples were TCR-sequenced: fewer than 50 ophthalmopathy, some 75 hyperthyroidism and approximately 17 hyperthyroidism-to-ophthalmopathy patients. To explore V-J signatures that separate ophthalmopathy from hyperthyroidism, a discovery set of 95 to 100 patients was enrolled, consisting of about 45 with ophthalmopathy and roughly 60 with stable hyperthyroidism. The independent validation cohort included some 19 hyperthyroidism patients plus 17 patients who later progressed from hyperthyroidism to ophthalmopathy. In five to seven hyperthyroidism patients, T-cell repertoires of thyroid tissue and blood were compared. Once sampling was done, hyperthyroidism patients were given methimazole at a starting dose of 30 mg daily, while ophthalmopathy patients were given high-dose intravenous methylprednisolone. What the authors observed across the whole study: In validation, the model predicted ophthalmopathy progression with nearly 71% sensitivity and less than 80% specificity; 12 predicted patients were CT-confirmed with GO in a median of about 6.2 months. Most of the expanded thyroid clonotypes with a frequency above 0.001 were also detected in blood, and it was suggested that the thyroid immune response may be reflected by blood repertoires. In cross-validation, the 13-signature model distinguished ophthalmopathy from stable hyperthyroidism with approximately 90% sensitivity and approximately 81% specificity, while in the test set the corresponding values were 80% and 75%. Sample size was not statistically predetermined, and group allocation was not concealed from the investigators.

A remark on this clonotype: Its recognized antigen is unknown. The sample holds no much larger clone one base away, and base qualities are not on file.

The CDR3 sequence holds 13 residues, the cysteine and phenylalanine included. The CDR3 DNA has 39 bases and is translated from base 1. Trimming takes 2 bases from V and 0 bases from J, and the germline ends sit 5 bases apart. The germline V gene supplies CDR1 ENHRY and CDR2 SYGVKD. For repertoire sequencing, TCR beta CDR3 regions were amplified from RNA transcripts. The first round of RT-PCR was done with HTBI primers and the Qiagen OneStep RT-PCR kit, and was followed by a second round of multiplex PCR, then size selection and purification. The libraries underwent paired-end sequencing with 100 bp reads on an Illumina HiSeq2000. The published analysis was carried out like this. SOAPnuke was used to process the reads, throwing out any read that had adapters, had uncalled bases, had a mean Phred below 15, or lacked an exact constant-primer or identifier match. COPE v1.2.5 was used to merge high-quality paired reads. Unique nucleotide sequences were defined as clonotypes and aligned to IMGT TRB V, D and J references using MiTCR v1.1. Analysis was restricted to V-J combinations with a frequency above 0.0001, which covered about 99% of repertoires. For each V-J combination, a TCR clonal expansion and chaos score was defined as the ratio of F50 clonal expansion to chaos observed in the TCRdist matrix. Welch's t-statistics and random forest were used to reduce the features to around 13 V-J combinations, which were then used as input to a naive Bayes classifier. Thyroid-blood repertoire similarity was quantified with the Morisita-Horn index. Using fastp at Q25 and MiXCR, TCRdb reprocessed the public reads and kept productive beta chains. Records with the same CDR3 protein are collapsed into one entry carrying the most frequent genes and DNA. Here the V and J calls rest on TCRdb's processing, not on the authors' analysis. The sample includes 200,000 to 300,000 distinct CDR3 sequences, with around 50% observed a single time. The top ten clones comprise more than 45% of the sample.

Ophthalmopathy patients had moderately to severely active disease, Clinical Activity Score of at least 3, NOSPECS grade of at least 4, and disease duration under 3 months. Anyone with other autoimmune diseases, uncontrolled infections, pregnancy or lactation was excluded from the study. Diagnosis was based on clinical symptoms, serum thyroxine, TRAb, thyroid ultrasound and orbital computed tomography. Ficoll-Paque density gradient centrifugation was used to isolate PBMCs from about 9.4 ml of fresh peripheral blood. Total RNA was extracted with Trizol reagent and quality-checked on an Agilent 2100 Bioanalyzer.

The origin of this receptor is an adult man with Graves' ophthalmopathy. Sequenced: peripheral blood. The receptor chain draws on TRBV10-3 and TRBJ2-7, with no confident D gene call. The CDR3 here reads CAISEKSSYEQYF. The sequence in DNA is TGTGCCATCAGTGAGAAAAGCTCCTACGAGCAGTACTTC.